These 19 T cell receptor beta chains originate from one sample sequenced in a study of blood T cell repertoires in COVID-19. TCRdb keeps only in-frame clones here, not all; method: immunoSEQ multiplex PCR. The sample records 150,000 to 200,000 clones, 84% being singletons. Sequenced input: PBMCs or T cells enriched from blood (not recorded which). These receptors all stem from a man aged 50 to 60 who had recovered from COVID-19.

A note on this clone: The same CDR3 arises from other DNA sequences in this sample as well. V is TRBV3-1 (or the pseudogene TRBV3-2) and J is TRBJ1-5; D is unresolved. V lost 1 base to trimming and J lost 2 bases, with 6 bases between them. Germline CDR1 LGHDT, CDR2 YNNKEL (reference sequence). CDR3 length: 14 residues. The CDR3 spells CASSQGSGNQPQHF. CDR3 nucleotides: TGTGCCAGCAGCCAAGGTTCCGGCAATCAGCCCCAGCATTTT.

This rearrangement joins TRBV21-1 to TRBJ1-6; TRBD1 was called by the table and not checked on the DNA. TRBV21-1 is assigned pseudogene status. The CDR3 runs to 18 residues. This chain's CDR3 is CATGPRASNGQYNSPLHF. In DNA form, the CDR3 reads TGTGCCACCGGACCTAGAGCGTCCAATGGACAGTATAATTCACCCCTCCACTTT.

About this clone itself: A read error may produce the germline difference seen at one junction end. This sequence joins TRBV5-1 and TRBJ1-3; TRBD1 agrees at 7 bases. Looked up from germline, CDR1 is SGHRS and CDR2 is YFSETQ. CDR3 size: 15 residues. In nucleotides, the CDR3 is TGCGCCAGCAGCTTCTCCGGGACAGTTGGAGACACCATATATTTT. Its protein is CASSFSGTVGDTIYF.

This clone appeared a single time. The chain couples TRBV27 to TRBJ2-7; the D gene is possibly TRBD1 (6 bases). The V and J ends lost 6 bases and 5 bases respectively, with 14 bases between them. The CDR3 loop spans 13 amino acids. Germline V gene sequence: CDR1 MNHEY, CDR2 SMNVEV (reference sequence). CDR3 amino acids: CASSATGLDEQYF. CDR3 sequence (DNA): TGTGCCAGCAGCGCGACAGGTTTGGACGAGCAGTACTTC.

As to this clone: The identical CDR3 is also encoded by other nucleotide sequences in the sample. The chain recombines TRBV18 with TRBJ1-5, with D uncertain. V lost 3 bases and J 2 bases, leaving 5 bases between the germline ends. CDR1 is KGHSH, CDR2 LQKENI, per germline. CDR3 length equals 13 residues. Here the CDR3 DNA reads TGTGCCAGCTCACCTGCGGGCAATCAGCCCCAGCATTTT. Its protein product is CASSPAGNQPQHF.

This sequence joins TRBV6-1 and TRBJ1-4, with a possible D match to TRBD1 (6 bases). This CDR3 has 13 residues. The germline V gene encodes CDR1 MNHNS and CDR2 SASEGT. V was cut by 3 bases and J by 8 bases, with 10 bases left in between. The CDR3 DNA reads TGTGCCAGCAGTGACAGGGGATCGGAAAAACTGTTTTTT. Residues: CASSDRGSEKLFF.

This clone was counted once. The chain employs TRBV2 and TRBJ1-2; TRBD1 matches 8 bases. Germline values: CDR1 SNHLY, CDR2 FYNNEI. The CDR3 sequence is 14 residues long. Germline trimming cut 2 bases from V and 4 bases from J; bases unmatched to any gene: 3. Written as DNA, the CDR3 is TGTGCCAGCAGTGAACAGGGGGCTAGCTATGGCTACACCTTC. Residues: CASSEQGASYGYTF.

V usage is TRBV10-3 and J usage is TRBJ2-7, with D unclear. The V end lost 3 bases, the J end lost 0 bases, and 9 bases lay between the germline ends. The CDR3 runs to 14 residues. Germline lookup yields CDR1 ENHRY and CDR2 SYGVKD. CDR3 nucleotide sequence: TGTGCCATCAGTGACCCCAGGCGCTCCTACGAGCAGTACTTC. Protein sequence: CAISDPRRSYEQYF.

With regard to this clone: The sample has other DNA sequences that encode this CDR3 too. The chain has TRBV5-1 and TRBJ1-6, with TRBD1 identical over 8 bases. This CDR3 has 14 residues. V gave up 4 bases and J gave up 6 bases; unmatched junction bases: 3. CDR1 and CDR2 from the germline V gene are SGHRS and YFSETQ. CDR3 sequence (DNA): TGCGCCAGCAGCCCGGGACAGGTTAATTCACCCCTCCACTTT. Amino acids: CASSPGQVNSPLHF. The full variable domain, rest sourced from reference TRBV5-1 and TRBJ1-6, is KAGVTQTPRYLIKTRGQQVTLSCSPISGHRSVSWYQQTPGQGLQFLFEYFSETQRNKGNFPGRFSGRQFSNSRSEMNVSTLELGDSALYLCASSPGQVNSPLHFGNGTRLTVT.

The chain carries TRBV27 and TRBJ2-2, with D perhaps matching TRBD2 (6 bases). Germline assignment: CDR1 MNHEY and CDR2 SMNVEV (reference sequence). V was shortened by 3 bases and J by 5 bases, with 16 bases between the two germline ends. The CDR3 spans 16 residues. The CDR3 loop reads CASSFLQAGRTGELFF. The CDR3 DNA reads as TGTGCCAGCAGTTTCCTCCAGGCGGGGCGAACCGGGGAGCTGTTTTTT.

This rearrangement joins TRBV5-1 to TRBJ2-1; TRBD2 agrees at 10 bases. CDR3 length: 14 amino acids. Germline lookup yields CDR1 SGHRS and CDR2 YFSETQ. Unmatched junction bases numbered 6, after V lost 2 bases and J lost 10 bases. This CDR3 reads CASSLSGGAEEQFF. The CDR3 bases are TGCGCCAGCAGCTTAAGCGGGGGGGCCGAAGAGCAGTTCTTC.

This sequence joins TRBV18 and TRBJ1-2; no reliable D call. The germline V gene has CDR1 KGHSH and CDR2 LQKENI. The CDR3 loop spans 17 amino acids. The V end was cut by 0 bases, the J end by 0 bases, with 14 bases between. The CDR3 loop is CASSPPIGVGSNYGYTF. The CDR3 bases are TGTGCCAGCTCACCACCAATCGGGGTGGGCTCTAACTATGGCTACACCTTC. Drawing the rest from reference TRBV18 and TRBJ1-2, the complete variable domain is NAGVMQNPRHLVRRRGQEARLRCSPMKGHSHVYWYRQLPEEGLKFMVYLQKENIIDESGMPKERFSAEFPKEGPSILRIQQVVRGDSAAYFCASSPPIGVGSNYGYTFGSGTRLTVV.

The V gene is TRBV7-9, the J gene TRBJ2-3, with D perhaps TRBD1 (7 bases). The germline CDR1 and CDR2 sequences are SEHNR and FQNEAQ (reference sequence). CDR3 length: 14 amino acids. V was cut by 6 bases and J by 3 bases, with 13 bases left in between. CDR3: CASRPGGRTDTQYF. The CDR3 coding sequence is TGTGCCAGCAGGCCAGGGGGGAGGACAGATACGCAGTATTTT.

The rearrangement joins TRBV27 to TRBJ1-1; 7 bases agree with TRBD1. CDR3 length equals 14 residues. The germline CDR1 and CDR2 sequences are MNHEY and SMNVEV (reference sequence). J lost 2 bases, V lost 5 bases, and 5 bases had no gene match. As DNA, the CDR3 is TGTGCCAGCAGTAAACAGGGGCCCAACACTGAAGCTTTCTTT. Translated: CASSKQGPNTEAFF.

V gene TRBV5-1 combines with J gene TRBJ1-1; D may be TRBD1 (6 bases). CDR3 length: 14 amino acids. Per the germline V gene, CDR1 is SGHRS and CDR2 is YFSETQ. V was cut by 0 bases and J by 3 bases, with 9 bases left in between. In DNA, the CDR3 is TGCGCCAGCAGCTTGGTCCCAGGGGACACTGAAGCTTTCTTT. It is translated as CASSLVPGDTEAFF.

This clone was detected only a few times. The CDR3 here is CAWTRGTNEKLFF. Here the CDR3 DNA reads TGTGCCTGGACTAGAGGGACTAATGAAAAACTGTTTTTT. V and J are TRBV30 and TRBJ1-4; no clear D gene. Germline V gene data show CDR1 as GTSNPN and CDR2 as SVGIG (reference sequence). This CDR3 spans 13 amino acids. Trimming removed 4 bases at V and 2 bases at J, with 8 bases between.

The CDR3 nucleotides read TGTGCTAGTGGTTTGGCGGGGAGTCATGGCTACACCTTC. Protein: CASGLAGSHGYTF. The V gene is TRBV12-5, the J gene TRBJ1-2, with D hard to call. Looked up from germline, CDR1 is LGHNT and CDR2 is FRNRAP. This CDR3 is 13 amino acids long. Between the trimmed V and J ends, which lost 1 base and 6 bases, there was a span of 9 bases.

The CDR3 is CSVDPGQGGYEQYF. DNA for the CDR3: TGCAGCGTAGACCCGGGACAGGGGGGCTACGAGCAGTACTTC. The chain joins TRBV29-1 to TRBJ2-7, with 11 bases fitting TRBD1. The V segment lost 6 bases and the J segment 3 bases; nucleotides outside the gene matches: 7. The germline gives CDR1 SQVTM, CDR2 ANQGSEA. The CDR3 is 14 residues long.

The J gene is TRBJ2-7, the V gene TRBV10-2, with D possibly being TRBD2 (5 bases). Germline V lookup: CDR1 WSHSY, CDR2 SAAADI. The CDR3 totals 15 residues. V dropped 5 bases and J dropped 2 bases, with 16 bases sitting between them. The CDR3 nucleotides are TGCGCCAGCAGTTCCGGAGGCCTGGGAACCTACGAGCAGTACTTC. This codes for CASSSGGLGTYEQYF.